What follows are 21 T cell receptor beta chains derived from one specimen sequenced in a study of CXCR3-negative and CXCR3-positive naive CD8 T cells. UMI-labeled TRB cDNA libraries were prepared by 5' RACE. TCRdb reanalyzed the 5' RACE reads, giving one entry per CDR3 protein sequence and no DNA. The clone table shows 90,000 to 100,000 distinct CDR3 sequences, with the ten largest holding 0.85% to 1.4%. Their target antigens are unknown. Study conclusions and caveats: Greater hydrophobicity was found in TRB CDR3s of CXCR3-positive naive cells than of CXCR3-negative naive cells.

Sequencing was carried out using naive CXCR3+ CD8+ T cells from blood. Subset here: CD45RO-CCR7+CD27+CD95- naive CD8+ T cells expressing CXCR3 (TNR3+). Receptors originate from a human donor in good health. Some clones in this sample may be carry-over from other donors' samples.

This chain links TRBV4-3 with TRBJ2-7; TCRdb returns TRBD1, unconfirmable since there is no DNA. The CDR3 is 14 residues long. CDR1 LGHNA and CDR2 YSLEER come from the germline V gene. The CDR3 loop is CASSQGTASYEQYF.

This sequence joins TRBV11-2 and TRBJ2-7. The germline V gene has CDR1 SGHAT and CDR2 FQNNGV. The CDR3 totals 14 residues. This CDR3 reads CASSLVGEAYEQYF. The variable domain in full, completed from reference TRBV11-2 and TRBJ2-7, reads EAGVAQSPRYKIIEKRQSVAFWCNPISGHATLYWYQQILGQGPKLLIQFQNNGVVDDSQLPKDRFSAERLKGVDSTLKIQPAKLEDSAVYLCASSLVGEAYEQYFGPGTRLTVT.

The gene calls are TRBV7-8 and TRBJ2-2; TCRdb reports TRBD2, a call that lacks DNA to check it against. CDR1 and CDR2 (germline): SGHVS, FQNEAQ. The CDR3 runs 15 residues. CDR3: CASSLGLAGTGELFF.

This chain uses TRBV27 with TRBJ2-7; the D call of TRBD2 rests on TCRdb alone, since no DNA is present to check it. The CDR3 totals 14 residues. Germline CDR1 and CDR2: MNHEY and SMNVEV (reference sequence). The CDR3 sequence is CASSLPGPAYEQYF.

This rearrangement joins TRBV4-2 to TRBJ2-7. Germline assignment: CDR1 LGHNA and CDR2 YNFKEQ. The CDR3 is 14 residues long. The CDR3 here is CASSLLGTHYEQYF.

The chain has TRBV20-1 and TRBJ1-3. Per the germline V gene, CDR1 is DFQATT and CDR2 is SNEGSKA (reference sequence). The CDR3 totals 14 residues. This chain's CDR3 is CSARVWESGNTIYF.

The chain joins TRBV7-9 to TRBJ1-4; TCRdb gives TRBD1 as the D gene, but with no DNA this cannot be confirmed. Germline CDR1 SEHNR, CDR2 FQNEAQ (reference sequence). The CDR3 has 13 amino acids. CDR3 amino acids: CASSFTGGEKLFF.

V is TRBV7-2 and J is TRBJ2-3. This CDR3 has 16 amino acids. Per germline, CDR1 SGHTA and CDR2 FQGNSA. The CDR3 sequence is CASSSRVDPRTDTQYF.

The chain combines TRBV29-1 with TRBJ2-7; TCRdb reports TRBD1, a call that lacks DNA to check it against. Germline V gives CDR1 SQVTM, CDR2 ANQGSEA. This CDR3 is 17 amino acids long. The CDR3: CSVEGGAATQAGYEQYF.

The chain is built from TRBV20-1 and TRBJ2-3. The CDR3 consists of 14 residues. CDR1 DFQATT and CDR2 SNEGSKA come from the germline V gene (reference sequence). CDR3 sequence reads: CSACATPSTDTQYF.

The genes are TRBV4-1 and TRBJ1-1; no DNA is available, so the TRBD1 call from TCRdb remains unchecked. The germline gives CDR1 MGHRA, CDR2 YSYEKL. The CDR3 is 21 amino acids. The CDR3 protein is CASSQDRAPSRRGPRNTEAFF.

The J gene is TRBJ2-2, the V gene TRBV3-1. This CDR3 has 16 residues. Germline CDR1 LGHDT, CDR2 YNNKEL (reference sequence). CDR3 region: CASSQDQIGVTGELFF. Full variable domain (remainder filled in from reference TRBV3-1 and TRBJ2-2): DTAVSQTPKYLVTQMGNDKSIKCEQNLGHDTMYWYKQDSKKFLKIMFSYNNKELIINETVPNRFSPKSPDKAHLNLHINSLELGDSAVYFCASSQDQIGVTGELFFGEGSRLTVL.

The V gene is TRBV6-2 or TRBV6-3, the J gene TRBJ2-4. Germline values: CDR1 MNHEY, CDR2 SVGEGT. This CDR3 is 14 amino acids long. The CDR3 spells CASSYDIAKNIQYF.

CDR3: CASSFADTQYF. The chain uses TRBV12-3 or TRBV12-4 and TRBJ2-3. CDR3 length: 11 amino acids.

The chain links TRBV2 to TRBJ2-1; the D call from TCRdb, TRBD1, cannot be confirmed without DNA. The CDR3 has 12 amino acids. CDR1 and CDR2 from the germline V gene are SNHLY and FYNNEI. This CDR3 reads CASSPQGVEQFF. The whole variable domain, filled in from reference TRBV2 and TRBJ2-1, reads EPEVTQTPSHQVTQMGQEVILRCVPISNHLYFYWYRQILGQKVEFLVSFYNNEISEKSEIFDDQFSVERPDGSNFTLKIRSTKLEDSAMYFCASSPQGVEQFFGPGTRLTVL.

The chain joins TRBV7-2 to TRBJ2-7. Germline assignment: CDR1 SGHTA and CDR2 FQGNSA. The CDR3 contains 11 residues. This CDR3 reads CASSLSYEQYF.

The gene calls are TRBV7-9 and TRBJ2-5; absent DNA, TCRdb's TRBD2 call cannot be checked. Germline V lookup: CDR1 SEHNR, CDR2 FQNEAQ (reference sequence). This CDR3 is 12 amino acids long. This CDR3 reads CASSPRGVTQYF.

J is TRBJ2-7 and V is TRBV28; the D gene TCRdb calls, TRBD1, cannot be checked with no DNA. The CDR3 consists of 14 residues. Germline values: CDR1 MDHEN, CDR2 SYDVKM. CDR3 in amino acids: CASSLAGGGYEQYF.

V is TRBV29-1 and J is TRBJ2-5. The CDR3 totals 12 residues. Germline lookup yields CDR1 SQVTM and CDR2 ANQGSEA. The chain's CDR3 is CSVESRRWAQYF.

The chain couples TRBV20-1 to TRBJ2-7; with no DNA, the TCRdb D assignment of TRBD2 cannot be verified. The germline V gene has CDR1 DFQATT and CDR2 SNEGSKA (reference sequence). The CDR3 contains 13 residues. This CDR3 reads CSARGTSGYEQYF.

The chain recombines TRBV27 with TRBJ1-2. The germline V gene has CDR1 MNHEY and CDR2 SMNVEV (reference sequence). The CDR3 runs 11 residues. The CDR3 here is CAAGLGRGYTF.